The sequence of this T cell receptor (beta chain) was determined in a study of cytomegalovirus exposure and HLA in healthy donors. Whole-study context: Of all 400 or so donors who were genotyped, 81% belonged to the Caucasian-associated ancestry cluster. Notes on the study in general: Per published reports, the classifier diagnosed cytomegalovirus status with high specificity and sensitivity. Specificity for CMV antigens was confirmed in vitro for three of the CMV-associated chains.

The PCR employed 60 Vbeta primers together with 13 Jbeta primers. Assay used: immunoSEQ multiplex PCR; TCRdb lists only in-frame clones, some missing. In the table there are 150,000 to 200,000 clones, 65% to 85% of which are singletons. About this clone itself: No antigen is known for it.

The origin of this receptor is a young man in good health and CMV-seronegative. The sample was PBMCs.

Written as DNA, the CDR3 is TGTGCCAGCAGCTTGGAGGGCACAGATACGCAGTATTTT. Amino acids: CASSLEGTDTQYF. V and J are TRBV11-3 and TRBJ2-3; tentatively, D is TRBD2 (5 bases). This CDR3 region has 13 residues. Germline V gene lookup returns CDR1 SGHNT and CDR2 YENEEA. V dropped 3 bases and J dropped 1 base, with 5 bases sitting between them. Full variable domain (outside the CDR3, taken from reference TRBV11-3 and TRBJ2-3): EAGVVQSPRYKIIEKKQPVAFWCNPISGHNTLYWYLQNLGQGPELLIRYENEEAVDDSQLPKDRFSAERLKGVDSTLKIQPAELGDSAVYLCASSLEGTDTQYFGPGTRLTVL.